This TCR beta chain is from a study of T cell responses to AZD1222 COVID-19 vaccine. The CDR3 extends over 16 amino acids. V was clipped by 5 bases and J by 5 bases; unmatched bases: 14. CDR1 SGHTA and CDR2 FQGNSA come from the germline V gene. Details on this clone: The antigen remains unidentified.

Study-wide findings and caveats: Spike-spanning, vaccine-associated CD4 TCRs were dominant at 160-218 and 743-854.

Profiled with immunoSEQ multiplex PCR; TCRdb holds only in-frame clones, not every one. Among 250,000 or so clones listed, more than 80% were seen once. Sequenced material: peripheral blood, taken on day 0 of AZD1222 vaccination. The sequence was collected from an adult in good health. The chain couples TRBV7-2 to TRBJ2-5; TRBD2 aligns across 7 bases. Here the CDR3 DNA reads TGTGCCAGCAGCCCCGCGGCCGCGGGAGTAGAGGAGACCCAGTACTTC. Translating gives CASSPAAAGVEETQYF.